This T cell receptor beta chain was retrieved from a study of OX40 agonist ivuxolimab in advanced cancers. Generated by immunoSEQ multiplex PCR, the TCRdb table keeps only in-frame clones and is missing some. The sample contains about 82,000 clones, about 91% of which appear only once. This CDR3 is 24 amino acids long. Germline CDR1 is MDHEN and CDR2 is SYDVKM. V was clipped by 4 bases and J by 2 bases; unmatched bases: 29. The chain couples TRBV28 to TRBJ1-4; 9 positions match TRBD1. Sequenced material: CD4+ or CD8+ T cells sorted from blood, taken in a trial of the OX40 agonist ivuxolimab. The receptor comes from an adult with an advanced solid tumor such as melanoma, head and neck, liver or kidney cancer. The CDR3 reads CASSSPFFWGLGWTGVHTNEKLFF. The CDR3 region has the DNA TGTGCCAGCAGTTCCCCCTTCTTTTGGGGCCTGGGGTGGACAGGGGTACATACTAATGAAAAACTGTTTTTT.